A selection of T cell receptor beta chains follows, all from one sample in a study of T cell responses to AZD1222 COVID-19 vaccine. Generated by immunoSEQ multiplex PCR, the TCRdb table keeps only in-frame clones and is missing some. The data hold roughly 200,000 clones, with approximately 92% observed a single time. The specimen comprised peripheral blood, sampled on day 0 of AZD1222 vaccination. The receptors here all came from an adult in good health. CDR3s include the opening cysteine and the closing phenylalanine or tryptophan. D genes are given only for firm matches. Rows give clone size only sometimes, using once, few, many, or a class for an expanded clone.

j_call: TRBJ1-2; d_call: .; v_call: TRBV15; clone_size: once; cdr3_aa: CATSRAGDSLNYGYTF; cdr3_nt: TGTGCCACCAGCAGAGCAGGGGATTCTCTTAACTATGGCTACACCTTC
j_call: TRBJ1-1; d_call: .; v_call: TRBV6-1; clone_size: .; cdr3_aa: CASSDFSGQGTEAFF; cdr3_nt: TGTGCCAGCAGTGATTTCTCGGGGCAGGGTACTGAAGCTTTCTTT
j_call: TRBJ2-7; d_call: TRBD1; v_call: TRBV4-1; clone_size: .; cdr3_aa: CASSRGTGTGYEQYF; cdr3_nt: TGCGCCAGCAGCCGAGGGACCGGGACAGGCTACGAGCAGTACTTC
j_call: TRBJ1-3; d_call: .; v_call: TRBV6-1; clone_size: .; cdr3_aa: CASSEQGSGNTIYF; cdr3_nt: TGTGCCAGCAGTGAACAGGGCTCTGGAAACACCATATATTTT
j_call: TRBJ1-2; d_call: .; v_call: TRBV7-9; clone_size: .; cdr3_aa: CASSLVTGIYGYTF; cdr3_nt: TGTGCCAGCAGCTTAGTGACGGGAATCTACGGCTACACCTTC
j_call: TRBJ1-4; d_call: .; v_call: TRBV18; clone_size: .; cdr3_aa: CASSPGSTNEKLFF; cdr3_nt: TGTGCCAGCTCACCGGGGTCTACTAATGAAAAACTGTTTTTT
j_call: TRBJ1-1; d_call: .; v_call: TRBV6-2/TRBV6-3; clone_size: .; cdr3_aa: CASSKPVRPLLNTEAFF; cdr3_nt: TGTGCCAGCAGTAAACCAGTTCGTCCCCTCCTAAACACTGAAGCTTTCTTT
j_call: TRBJ2-3; d_call: .; v_call: TRBV11-2; clone_size: .; cdr3_aa: CASSLVYTSTDTQYF; cdr3_nt: TGTGCCAGCAGCTTAGTTTACACTAGCACAGATACGCAGTATTTT
j_call: TRBJ2-3; d_call: .; v_call: TRBV6-5; clone_size: .; cdr3_aa: CASSYSEGGDTQYF; cdr3_nt: TGTGCCAGCAGTTACTCAGAGGGGGGTGATACGCAGTATTTT
j_call: TRBJ1-2; d_call: TRBD1; v_call: TRBV7-6; clone_size: .; cdr3_aa: CASSGRTGMGYTF; cdr3_nt: TGTGCCAGCAGCGGAAGGACAGGGATGGGCTACACCTTC
j_call: TRBJ2-4; d_call: .; v_call: TRBV5-1; clone_size: .; cdr3_aa: CASTAGAGRQDIQYF; cdr3_nt: TGCGCCAGCACCGCGGGGGCAGGGAGGCAAGACATTCAGTACTTC
j_call: TRBJ1-2; d_call: TRBD1; v_call: TRBV13; clone_size: .; cdr3_aa: CASSPRGQWRYTF; cdr3_nt: TGTGCCAGCAGCCCCCGGGGACAGTGGCGCTACACCTTC
j_call: TRBJ2-3; d_call: TRBD2; v_call: TRBV3-1/TRBV3-2; clone_size: .; cdr3_aa: CASSPHAGVVADTQYF; cdr3_nt: TGTGCCAGCAGCCCTCACGCGGGGGTTGTGGCAGATACGCAGTATTTT
j_call: TRBJ1-2; d_call: .; v_call: TRBV12-3/TRBV12-4; clone_size: .; cdr3_aa: CASSSGERYGYTF; cdr3_nt: TGTGCCAGCAGCTCCGGAGAACGTTATGGCTACACCTTC
j_call: TRBJ2-7; d_call: .; v_call: TRBV18; clone_size: .; cdr3_aa: CASSPRGQFPYEQYF; cdr3_nt: TGTGCCAGCTCACCACGTGGACAGTTCCCCTACGAGCAGTACTTC
j_call: TRBJ1-1; d_call: TRBD1; v_call: TRBV3-1/TRBV3-2; clone_size: .; cdr3_aa: CASSHRGFRNTEAFF; cdr3_nt: TGTGCCAGCAGCCACAGGGGGTTCCGAAACACTGAAGCTTTCTTT
j_call: TRBJ2-1; d_call: .; v_call: TRBV12-3/TRBV12-4; clone_size: .; cdr3_aa: CAGQTNDDEQFF; cdr3_nt: TGTGCCGGCCAAACAAACGACGATGAGCAGTTCTTC
j_call: TRBJ2-1; d_call: TRBD2; v_call: TRBV3-1/TRBV3-2; clone_size: .; cdr3_aa: CASSQLLAGGRDNEQFF; cdr3_nt: TGTGCCAGCAGCCAACTTCTCGCGGGGGGCCGGGACAATGAGCAGTTCTTC
j_call: TRBJ2-7; d_call: .; v_call: TRBV6-5; clone_size: .; cdr3_aa: CASSYSMGALEQYF; cdr3_nt: TGTGCCAGCAGTTACTCGATGGGGGCGCTTGAGCAGTACTTC
j_call: TRBJ2-2; d_call: TRBD2; v_call: TRBV27; clone_size: .; cdr3_aa: CASSLFGGGISGELFF; cdr3_nt: TGTGCCAGCAGTTTATTCGGCGGGGGGATATCCGGGGAGCTGTTTTTT
j_call: TRBJ1-4; d_call: .; v_call: TRBV13; clone_size: once; cdr3_aa: CASSLGFKTTNEKLFF; cdr3_nt: TGTGCCAGCAGCTTAGGATTCAAGACAACTAATGAAAAACTGTTTTTT
j_call: TRBJ1-2; d_call: .; v_call: TRBV4-2; clone_size: .; cdr3_aa: CASSQDSRARGDHYGYTF; cdr3_nt: TGTGCCAGCAGCCAAGATTCGAGGGCACGGGGCGACCACTATGGCTACACCTTC
j_call: TRBJ1-5; d_call: .; v_call: TRBV27; clone_size: .; cdr3_aa: CASSLRRRNQPQHF; cdr3_nt: TGTGCCAGCAGTTTGAGGCGGAGGAATCAGCCCCAGCATTTT
j_call: TRBJ1-5; d_call: TRBD1; v_call: TRBV27; clone_size: .; cdr3_aa: CASSFQTGGGQPQHF; cdr3_nt: TGTGCCAGCAGTTTTCAGACAGGGGGAGGGCAGCCCCAGCATTTT